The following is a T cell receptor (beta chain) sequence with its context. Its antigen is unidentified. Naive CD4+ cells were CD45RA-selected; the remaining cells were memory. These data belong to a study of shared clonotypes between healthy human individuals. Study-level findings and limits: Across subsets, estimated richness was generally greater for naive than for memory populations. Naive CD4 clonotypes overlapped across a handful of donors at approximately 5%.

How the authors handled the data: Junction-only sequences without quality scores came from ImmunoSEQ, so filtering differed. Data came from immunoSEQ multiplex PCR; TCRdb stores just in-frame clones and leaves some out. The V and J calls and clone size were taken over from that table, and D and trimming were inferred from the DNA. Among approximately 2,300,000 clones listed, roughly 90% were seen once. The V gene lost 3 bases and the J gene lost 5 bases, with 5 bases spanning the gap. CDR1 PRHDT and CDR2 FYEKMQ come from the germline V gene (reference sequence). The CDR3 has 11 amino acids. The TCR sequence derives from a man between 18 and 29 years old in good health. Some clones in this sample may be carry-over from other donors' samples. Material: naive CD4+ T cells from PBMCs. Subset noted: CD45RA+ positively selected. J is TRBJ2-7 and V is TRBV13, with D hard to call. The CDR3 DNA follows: TGTGCCAGCAGCTTTGAGGACGAGCAGTACTTC. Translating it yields CASSFEDEQYF.